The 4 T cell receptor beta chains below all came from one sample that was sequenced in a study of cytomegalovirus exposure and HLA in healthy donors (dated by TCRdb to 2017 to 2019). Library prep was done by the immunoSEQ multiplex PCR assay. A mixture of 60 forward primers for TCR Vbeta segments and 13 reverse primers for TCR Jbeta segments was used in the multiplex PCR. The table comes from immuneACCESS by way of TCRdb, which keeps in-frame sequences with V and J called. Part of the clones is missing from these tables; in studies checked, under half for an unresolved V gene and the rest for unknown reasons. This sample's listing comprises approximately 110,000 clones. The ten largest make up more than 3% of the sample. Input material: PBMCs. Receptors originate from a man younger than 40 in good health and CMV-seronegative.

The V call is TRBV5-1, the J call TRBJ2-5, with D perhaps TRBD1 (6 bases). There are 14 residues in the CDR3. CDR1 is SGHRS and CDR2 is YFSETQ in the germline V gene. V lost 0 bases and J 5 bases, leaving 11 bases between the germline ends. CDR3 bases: TGCGCCAGCAGCTTGGAACAGGGCGGCGAGACCCAGTACTTC. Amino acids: CASSLEQGGETQYF. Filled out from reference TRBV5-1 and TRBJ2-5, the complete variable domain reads KAGVTQTPRYLIKTRGQQVTLSCSPISGHRSVSWYQQTPGQGLQFLFEYFSETQRNKGNFPGRFSGRQFSNSRSEMNVSTLELGDSALYLCASSLEQGGETQYFGPGTRLLVL.

The CDR3: CASSSTGTGTAKQYF. CDR3 DNA sequence: TGTGCCAGCAGTTCCACCGGGACAGGGACCGCCAAGCAGTACTTC. J is TRBJ2-7 and V is TRBV28, with 9 nucleotides matching TRBD1. V shed 4 bases and J 8 bases; nucleotides not matched to a gene: 12. This CDR3 has 15 amino acids. The germline CDR1 and CDR2 sequences are MDHEN and SYDVKM.

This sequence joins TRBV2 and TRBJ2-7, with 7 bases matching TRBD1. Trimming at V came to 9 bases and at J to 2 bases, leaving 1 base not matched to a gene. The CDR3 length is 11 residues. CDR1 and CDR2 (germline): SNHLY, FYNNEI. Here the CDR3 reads CASQGAYEQYF. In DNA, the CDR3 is TGTGCCAGTCAGGGGGCCTACGAGCAGTACTTC.

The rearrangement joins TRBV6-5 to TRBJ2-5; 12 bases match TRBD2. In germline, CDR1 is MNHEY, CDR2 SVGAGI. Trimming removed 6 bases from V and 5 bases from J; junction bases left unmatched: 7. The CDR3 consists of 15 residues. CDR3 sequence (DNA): TGTGCCAGCAGACCTAGCGGGGGGGCGTACGAGACCCAGTACTTC. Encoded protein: CASRPSGGAYETQYF.